The T cell receptor beta chain described here comes from a study of cytomegalovirus exposure and HLA in healthy donors. Study-level findings and limits: TCR sequences were mostly rare, though some public TCRs occurred in many donors.

The V and J ends lost 3 bases and 4 bases, in that order; junction bases with no gene match: 6. The CDR3 has 16 residues. From germline, CDR1 is LGHNT and CDR2 FRNRAP. Sequencing was performed with immunoSEQ multiplex PCR; in TCRdb, only in-frame clones are kept and a portion is missing. The profile shows 100,000 to 150,000 clones, roughly 90% of them singletons. Notes on this clone: Its specificity is unknown.

The chain is built from TRBV12-5 and TRBJ2-1, with 10 bases identical to TRBD2. This TCR derives from a woman aged 18-35 years in good health and CMV-seronegative. The sample was PBMCs. The CDR3, as DNA: TGTGCTAGTGGTTTTGGGCTAGCGGGAGTATACAATGAGCAGTTCTTC. Amino acids: CASGFGLAGVYNEQFF.